One sample yielded the 12 T cell receptor beta chains listed below, sequenced in a study of regulatory T cells in long-lasting Graves disease. Construction of the TCR beta libraries employed iRepertoire HTBI primers in conjunction with Arm-PCR of CDR3 regions. A single record per CDR3 protein comes from TCRdb applying MiXCR to the multiplex PCR reads. Of hundreds of thousands of distinct CDR3 sequences in the sample, around a fifth were seen once. Time point denoted: persistent/refractory GD, antithyroid drugs over 5 years with positive TRAb. The TCR library was made from RNA extracted from PBMCs. This material consisted of peripheral blood mononuclear cells (PBMCs), taken when the disease was refractory, from a patient treated with antithyroid drugs. The source is a female donor with Graves disease.

The V call is TRBV27, the J call TRBJ1-1, with no clear D. The V end lost 3 bases, the J end lost 3 bases, and 8 bases lay between the germline ends. The CDR3 has 13 residues. The V gene's germline CDR1 is MNHEY and CDR2 SMNVEV (reference sequence). CDR3 loop: CASSLSRDTEAFF. The CDR3 DNA follows: TGTGCCAGCAGTTTGTCCCGGGACACTGAAGCTTTCTTT.

The chain employs TRBV20-1 and TRBJ2-3; perhaps TRBD1 as D (5 bases). V lost 0 bases and J 6 bases, leaving 16 bases between the germline ends. The CDR3 length is 15 residues. From germline, CDR1 is DFQATT and CDR2 SNEGSKA (reference sequence). This CDR3 reads CSARDVFPKGDTQYF. The CDR3 DNA reads TGCAGTGCTAGAGATGTGTTCCCTAAGGGGGATACGCAGTATTTT.

V gene TRBV11-3 combines with J gene TRBJ2-1; tentatively, D is TRBD2 (5 bases). V was trimmed by 0 bases and J by 13 bases, leaving 19 bases between them. The CDR3 is made up of 15 amino acids. Germline V gene sequence: CDR1 SGHNT, CDR2 YENEEA. Here the CDR3 DNA reads TGTGCCAGCAGCTTAGATCTCGAGCTAGCTAAGTCCCAGTTCTTC. Amino acids: CASSLDLELAKSQFF.

The rearrangement joins TRBV7-3 to TRBJ2-1; possible D gene TRBD2, 6 bases. The CDR3 consists of 14 residues. From germline, CDR1 is SGHTA and CDR2 FQGTGA. V shed 0 bases and J shed 7 bases, with 10 bases lying between them. The CDR3 bases are TGTGCCAGCAGCTTAACGTTTGGGAGGAATGAGCAGTTCTTC. This encodes CASSLTFGRNEQFF.

The DNA of the CDR3 is TGTGCCAGCAGCCCGCGGGGCACCTGGCACCAAGAGACCCAGTACTTC. As protein: CASSPRGTWHQETQYF. The rearrangement joins TRBV11-2 to TRBJ2-5; D possibly corresponds to TRBD2 (6 bases). Germline loops: CDR1 SGHAT, CDR2 FQNNGV. The CDR3 has 16 amino acids. V lost 5 bases, J lost 0 bases, and 16 bases lay in between.

The chain is built from TRBV28 and TRBJ2-3; D gene unclear. V was shortened by 7 bases and J by 3 bases, with 5 bases between the two germline ends. Germline V lookup: CDR1 MDHEN, CDR2 SYDVKM. The CDR3 runs to 11 residues. This CDR3 is CASTGTDTQYF. In DNA, the CDR3 is TGTGCCAGCACTGGAACAGATACGCAGTATTTT. Combining the CDR3 with reference TRBV28 and TRBJ2-3 gives the whole variable domain DVKVTQSSRYLVKRTGEKVFLECVQDMDHENMFWYRQDPGLGLRLIYFSYDVKMKEKGDIPEGYSVSREKKERFSLILESASTNQTSMYLCASTGTDTQYFGPGTRLTVL.

There are many counts of this clonotype. CDR3 region: CASSWTGGLYEQYF. The CDR3 coding sequence is TGTGCCAGCAGTTGGACAGGGGGCTTATACGAGCAGTACTTC. This chain links TRBV2 with TRBJ2-7; 11 nucleotides align to TRBD1. Germline CDR1 reads SNHLY; CDR2 reads FYNNEI. J was trimmed by 4 bases and V by 5 bases; bases with no gene match: 4. The CDR3 runs 14 residues.

The chain recombines TRBV25-1 with TRBJ1-1; D might be TRBD1 (6 bases). The CDR3 has 15 residues. V lost 3 bases, J lost 8 bases, and 19 bases lay in between. The V gene's germline CDR1 is MGHDK and CDR2 SYGVNS. Written as DNA, the CDR3 is TGTGCCAGCAGTGACTCACGGGGGCGAAGTTCGGAAGCTTTCTTT. Amino acids: CASSDSRGRSSEAFF.

This clonotype was counted at least ten times. The chain has TRBV11-2 and TRBJ1-1, with 7 nucleotides matching TRBD1. The CDR3 has 14 residues. Germline V gene data show CDR1 as SGHAT and CDR2 as FQNNGV. The V and J ends lost 0 bases and 5 bases, in that order; junction bases with no gene match: 3. CDR3 DNA: TGTGCCAGCAGCTTAGAAGTCAGGGGGACTGAAGCTTTCTTT. It encodes CASSLEVRGTEAFF.

The chain carries TRBV18 and TRBJ2-3; D gene uncertain. CDR3 length: 14 residues. Trimming removed 8 bases from V and 5 bases from J, with 17 bases in between. Germline-derived CDR1 and CDR2 are KGHSH and LQKENI. The CDR3 bases are TGTGCCAGCGGAATCGGGCCCCCCCGAGATACGCAGTATTTT. As protein: CASGIGPPRDTQYF.

The CDR3 here is CASSLFAGLDYGYTF. The CDR3 DNA is TGTGCCAGCAGCTTATTCGCAGGGTTAGACTATGGCTACACCTTC. This sequence joins TRBV7-2 and TRBJ1-2, with D possibly TRBD1 on 5 matching bases. V lost 2 bases and J lost 3, with 13 bases in between. Germline values: CDR1 SGHTA, CDR2 FQGNSA. CDR3 length: 15 residues.

This clonotype was picked up many times. The chain combines TRBV7-2 with TRBJ2-5; 8 bases fit TRBD2. J lost 4 bases, V lost 5 bases, and 9 bases had no gene match. The CDR3 has 15 amino acids. Germline-derived CDR1 and CDR2 are SGHTA and FQGNSA. The CDR3 DNA is TGTGCCAGCAGCCTCCAGAGCGGGGGACCAGAGACCCAGTACTTC. It codes for CASSLQSGGPETQYF.